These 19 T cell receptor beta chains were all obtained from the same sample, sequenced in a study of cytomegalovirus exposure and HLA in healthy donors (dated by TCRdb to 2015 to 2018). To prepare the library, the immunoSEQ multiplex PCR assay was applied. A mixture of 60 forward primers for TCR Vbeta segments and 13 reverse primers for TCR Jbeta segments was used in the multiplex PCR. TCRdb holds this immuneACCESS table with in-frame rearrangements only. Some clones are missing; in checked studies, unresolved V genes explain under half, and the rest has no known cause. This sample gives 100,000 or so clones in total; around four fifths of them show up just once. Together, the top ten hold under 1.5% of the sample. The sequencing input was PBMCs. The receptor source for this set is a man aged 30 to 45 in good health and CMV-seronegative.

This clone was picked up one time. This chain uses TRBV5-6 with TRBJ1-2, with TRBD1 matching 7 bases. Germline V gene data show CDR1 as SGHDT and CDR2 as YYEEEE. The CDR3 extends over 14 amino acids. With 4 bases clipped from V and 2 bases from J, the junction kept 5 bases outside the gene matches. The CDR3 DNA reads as TGTGCCAGCAGCCCCGGGACAGAGAACTATGGCTACACCTTC. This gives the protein CASSPGTENYGYTF.

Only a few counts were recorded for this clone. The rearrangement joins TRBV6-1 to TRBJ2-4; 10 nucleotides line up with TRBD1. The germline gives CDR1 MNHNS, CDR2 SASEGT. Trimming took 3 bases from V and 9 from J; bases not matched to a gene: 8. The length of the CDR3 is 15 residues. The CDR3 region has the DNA TGTGCCAGCAGTGACCCGGGACAGGGGATCGGCATTCAGTACTTC. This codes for CASSDPGQGIGIQYF.

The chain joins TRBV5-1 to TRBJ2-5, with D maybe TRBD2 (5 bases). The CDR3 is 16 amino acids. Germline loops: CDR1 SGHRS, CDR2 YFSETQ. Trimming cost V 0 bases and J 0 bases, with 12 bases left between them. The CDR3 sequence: CASSLGWETNQETQYF. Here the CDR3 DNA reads TGCGCCAGCAGCTTGGGGTGGGAGACGAACCAAGAGACCCAGTACTTC.

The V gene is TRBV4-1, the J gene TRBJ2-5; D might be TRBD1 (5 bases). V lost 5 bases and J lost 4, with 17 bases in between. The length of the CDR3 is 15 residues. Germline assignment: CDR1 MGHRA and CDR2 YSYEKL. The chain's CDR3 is CASSERGVGRETQYF. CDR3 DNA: TGCGCCAGCAGCGAAAGGGGTGTCGGTAGAGAGACCCAGTACTTC.

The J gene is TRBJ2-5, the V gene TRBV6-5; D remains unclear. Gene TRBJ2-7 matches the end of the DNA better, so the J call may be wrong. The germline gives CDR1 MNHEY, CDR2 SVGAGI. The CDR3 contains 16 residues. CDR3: CASSWPTESGAYEQYF. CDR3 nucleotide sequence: TGTGCCAGCAGTTGGCCGACGGAGAGTGGGGCCTACGAGCAGTACTTC.

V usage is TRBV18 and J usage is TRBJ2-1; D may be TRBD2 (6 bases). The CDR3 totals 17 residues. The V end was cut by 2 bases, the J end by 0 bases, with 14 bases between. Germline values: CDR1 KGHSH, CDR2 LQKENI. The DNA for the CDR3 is TGTGCCAGCTCACCATTTTCGGAGGGATACTCCTACAATGAGCAGTTCTTC. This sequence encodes CASSPFSEGYSYNEQFF.

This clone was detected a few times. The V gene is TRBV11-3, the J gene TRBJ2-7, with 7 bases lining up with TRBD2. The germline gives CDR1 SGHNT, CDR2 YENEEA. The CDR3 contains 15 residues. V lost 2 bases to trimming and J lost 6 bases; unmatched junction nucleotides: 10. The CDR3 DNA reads TGTGCCAGCAGCTTACTACGGGGCTCGGGGGGCGAGCAGTACTTC. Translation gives CASSLLRGSGGEQYF.

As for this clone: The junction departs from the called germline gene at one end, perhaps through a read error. This CDR3 reads CASSLLTGRGQVTQYF. CDR3 nucleotides: TGCGCCAGCAGCTTGCTGACCGGCAGGGGGCAAGTGACCCAGTACTTC. V is TRBV5-1 and J is TRBJ2-5; TRBD1 agrees at 8 bases. Germline loops: CDR1 SGHRS, CDR2 YFSETQ. The CDR3 runs 16 residues.

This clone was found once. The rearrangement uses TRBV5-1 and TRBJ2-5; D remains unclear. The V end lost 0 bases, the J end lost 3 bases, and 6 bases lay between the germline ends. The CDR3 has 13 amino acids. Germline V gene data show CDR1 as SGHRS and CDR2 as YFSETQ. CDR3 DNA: TGCGCCAGCAGCTTGGTAGTGAAAGAGACCCAGTACTTC. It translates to CASSLVVKETQYF.

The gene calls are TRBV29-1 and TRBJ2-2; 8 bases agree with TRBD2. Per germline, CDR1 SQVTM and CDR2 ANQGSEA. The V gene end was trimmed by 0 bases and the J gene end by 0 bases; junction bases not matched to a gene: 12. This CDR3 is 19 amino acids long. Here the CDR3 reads CSVEEHSKMGLANTGELFF. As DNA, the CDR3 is TGCAGCGTTGAAGAGCACAGTAAAATGGGACTAGCGAACACCGGGGAGCTGTTTTTT.

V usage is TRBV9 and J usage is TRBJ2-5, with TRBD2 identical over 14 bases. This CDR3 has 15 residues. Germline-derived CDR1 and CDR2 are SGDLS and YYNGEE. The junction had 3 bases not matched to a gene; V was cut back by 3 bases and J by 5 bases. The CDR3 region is CASSGTSGRSETQYF. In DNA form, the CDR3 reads TGTGCCAGCAGCGGGACTAGCGGGAGGAGTGAGACCCAGTACTTC.

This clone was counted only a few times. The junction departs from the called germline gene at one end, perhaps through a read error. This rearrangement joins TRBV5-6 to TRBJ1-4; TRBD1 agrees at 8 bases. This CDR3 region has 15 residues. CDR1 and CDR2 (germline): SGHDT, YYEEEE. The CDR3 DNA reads TGTGCCAGCAACTTGGTCGGACAGGGCGTTGAAAAACTGTTTTTT. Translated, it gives CASNLVGQGVEKLFF.

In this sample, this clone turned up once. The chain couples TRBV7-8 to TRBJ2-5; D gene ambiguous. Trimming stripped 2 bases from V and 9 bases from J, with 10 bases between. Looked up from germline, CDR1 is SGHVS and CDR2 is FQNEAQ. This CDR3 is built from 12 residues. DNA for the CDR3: TGTGCCAGCAGCTTAATTCTAGTGGCCCAGTACTTC. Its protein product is CASSLILVAQYF.

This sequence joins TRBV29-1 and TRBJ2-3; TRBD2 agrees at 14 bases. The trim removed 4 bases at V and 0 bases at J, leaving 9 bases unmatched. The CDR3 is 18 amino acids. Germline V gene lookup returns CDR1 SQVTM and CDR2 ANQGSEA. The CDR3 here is CSVGGGLAGALSTDTQYF. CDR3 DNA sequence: TGCAGCGTTGGTGGGGGACTAGCGGGGGCCCTTAGCACAGATACGCAGTATTTT.

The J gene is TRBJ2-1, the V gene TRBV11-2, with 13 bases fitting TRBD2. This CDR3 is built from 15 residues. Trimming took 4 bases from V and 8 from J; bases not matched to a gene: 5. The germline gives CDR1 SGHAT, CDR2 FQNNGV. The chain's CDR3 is CASSSTSGRAHEQFF. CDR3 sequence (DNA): TGTGCCAGCAGCTCCACTAGCGGGAGGGCACATGAGCAGTTCTTC. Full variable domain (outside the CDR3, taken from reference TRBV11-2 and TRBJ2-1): EAGVAQSPRYKIIEKRQSVAFWCNPISGHATLYWYQQILGQGPKLLIQFQNNGVVDDSQLPKDRFSAERLKGVDSTLKIQPAKLEDSAVYLCASSSTSGRAHEQFFGPGTRLTVL.

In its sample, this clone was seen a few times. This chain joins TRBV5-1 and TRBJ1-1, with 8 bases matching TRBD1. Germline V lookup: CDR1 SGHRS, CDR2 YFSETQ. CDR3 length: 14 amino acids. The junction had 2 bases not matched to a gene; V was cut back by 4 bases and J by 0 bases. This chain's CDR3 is CASSPGQVNTEAFF. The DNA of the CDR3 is TGCGCCAGCAGCCCGGGACAGGTGAACACTGAAGCTTTCTTT.

The CDR3 sequence is CASSGRDTAEQYF. The CDR3 region has the DNA TGTGCCAGCTCAGGCAGGGACACAGCCGAGCAGTACTTC. This chain uses TRBV18 with TRBJ2-7, with D tentatively TRBD1 (6 bases). Trimming pared 5 bases from V and 6 bases from J, leaving 14 bases between. The CDR3 is made up of 13 amino acids. Germline assignment: CDR1 KGHSH and CDR2 LQKENI.

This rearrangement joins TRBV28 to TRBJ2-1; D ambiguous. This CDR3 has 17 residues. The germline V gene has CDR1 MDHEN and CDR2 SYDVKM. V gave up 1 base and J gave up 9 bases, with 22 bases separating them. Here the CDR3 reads CASSLFYGSSARVEQFF. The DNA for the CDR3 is TGTGCCAGCAGTTTATTCTACGGGTCGTCAGCCCGGGTTGAGCAGTTCTTC.

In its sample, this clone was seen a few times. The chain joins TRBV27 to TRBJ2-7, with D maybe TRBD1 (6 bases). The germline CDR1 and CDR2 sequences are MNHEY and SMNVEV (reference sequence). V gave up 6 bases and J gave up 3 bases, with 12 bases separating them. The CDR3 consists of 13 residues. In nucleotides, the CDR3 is TGTGCCAGCAGCCGGCAAGGGGGCTACGAGCAGTACTTC. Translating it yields CASSRQGGYEQYF.